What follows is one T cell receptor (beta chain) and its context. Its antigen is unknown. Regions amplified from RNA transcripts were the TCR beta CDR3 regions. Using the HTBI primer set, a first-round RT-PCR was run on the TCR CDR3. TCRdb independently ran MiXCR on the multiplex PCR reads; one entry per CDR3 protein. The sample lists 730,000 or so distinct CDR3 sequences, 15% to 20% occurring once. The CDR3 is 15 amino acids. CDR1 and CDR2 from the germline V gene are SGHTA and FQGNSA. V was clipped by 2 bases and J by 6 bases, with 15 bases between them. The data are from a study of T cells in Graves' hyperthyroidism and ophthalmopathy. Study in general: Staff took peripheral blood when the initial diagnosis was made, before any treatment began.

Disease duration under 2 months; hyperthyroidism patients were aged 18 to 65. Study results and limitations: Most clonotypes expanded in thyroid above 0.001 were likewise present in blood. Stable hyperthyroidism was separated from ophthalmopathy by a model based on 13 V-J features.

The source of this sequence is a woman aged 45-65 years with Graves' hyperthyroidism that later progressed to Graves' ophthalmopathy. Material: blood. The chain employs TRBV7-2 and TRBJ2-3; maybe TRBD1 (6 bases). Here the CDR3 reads CASSLRDIPLDTQYF. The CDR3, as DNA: TGTGCCAGCAGCTTAAGGGACATTCCCTTGGATACGCAGTATTTT.